A selection of T cell receptor beta chains follows, all from one sample in a study of cytomegalovirus exposure and HLA in healthy donors. TCRdb's table, derived via immunoSEQ multiplex PCR, lists solely in-frame clones and lacks some. Here the sample spans some 170,000 clones, roughly 79% being singletons. Sequencing was performed on PBMCs. The receptor source for this set is a woman between 18 and 29 years old in good health and CMV-seropositive. CDR3s include the opening cysteine and the closing phenylalanine or tryptophan. The D gene is left open where the match is weak. Size values are once, few and many counts, or a class for expanded clones, and some rows have none.

J,size,D,V,CDR3,DNA
TRBJ2-1,-,-,TRBV30,CAWSQGRNEQFF,TGTGCCTGGAGTCAAGGGAGGAATGAGCAGTTCTTC
TRBJ1-2,-,-,TRBV29-1,CSVESGDGYTF,TGCAGCGTTGAGTCAGGCGATGGCTACACCTTC
TRBJ2-3,-,TRBD2,TRBV4-3,CASSQDFAGGADTQYF,TGCGCCAGCAGCCAAGATTTCGCCGGGGGGGCCGATACGCAGTATTTT
TRBJ1-1,-,-,TRBV7-9,CASSPAENTEAFF,TGTGCCAGCAGCCCCGCAGAGAACACTGAAGCTTTCTTT
TRBJ2-7,-,-,TRBV5-6,CASSWSSTLSEQYF,TGTGCCAGCAGCTGGTCTAGCACCCTCTCCGAGCAGTACTTC
TRBJ1-5,few,-,TRBV10-3,CAISERGLGKTPQPQHF,TGTGCCATCAGTGAGAGGGGTTTGGGAAAAACTCCTCAGCCCCAGCATTTT
TRBJ1-6,-,TRBD1,TRBV7-9,CASSLDRYNSPLHF,TGTGCCAGCAGCCTGGACAGGTATAATTCACCCCTCCACTTT
TRBJ1-2,once,TRBD1,TRBV5-1,CASSPGQGAKGNYGYTF,TGCGCCAGCAGCCCCGGACAGGGGGCGAAGGGGAACTATGGCTACACCTTC
TRBJ1-5,-,TRBD1,TRBV7-8,CASSSGTVSSYSNQPQHF,TGTGCCAGCAGCTCGGGGACAGTCTCTTCCTATAGCAATCAGCCCCAGCATTTT
TRBJ2-5,-,-,TRBV10-1,CASSVAREGQETQYF,TGCGCCAGCAGTGTCGCGCGGGAAGGCCAAGAGACCCAGTACTTC
TRBJ1-4,-,-,TRBV4-2,CASSQDGRGVGEKLFF,TGTGCCAGCAGCCAAGATGGGAGGGGAGTAGGCGAAAAACTGTTTTTT
TRBJ1-2,-,-,TRBV6-4,CASSSSGETGYGYTF,TGTGCCAGCAGCTCTTCAGGGGAAACGGGCTATGGCTACACCTTC
TRBJ2-7,-,TRBD2,TRBV2,CASLLRAGGTYEQYF,TGTGCCAGCCTCCTTAGAGCGGGGGGAACCTACGAGCAGTACTTC
TRBJ1-2,-,-,TRBV9,CASSPGEGRGASNYGYTF,TGTGCCAGCAGCCCCGGGGAGGGTAGGGGCGCATCTAACTATGGCTACACCTTC
TRBJ1-3,-,TRBD1,TRBV7-9,CASSAEINSGGRYF,TGTGCCAGCAGCGCAGAGATAAATTCAGGGGGTCGGTATTTT
TRBJ2-7,-,TRBD1,TRBV4-3,CASSQDTVGGGQGSYEQYF,TGCGCCAGCAGCCAAGATACCGTAGGGGGAGGACAGGGCTCCTACGAGCAGTACTTC
TRBJ2-3,few,TRBD2,TRBV5-1,CASRQSGGADTQYF,TGCGCCAGCAGACAAAGCGGGGGGGCGGATACGCAGTATTTT
TRBJ1-2,-,TRBD1,TRBV6-5,CASSLLTGGNYGYTF,TGTGCCAGCAGCCTCCTGACAGGGGGCAACTATGGCTACACCTTC
TRBJ1-3,-,-,TRBV11-2,CASSLSLGNTIYF,TGTGCCAGCAGCCTTAGTCTCGGAAACACCATATATTTT
TRBJ1-1,-,TRBD1,TRBV11-3,CASSLQGTNTEAFF,TGTGCCAGCAGCCTACAGGGGACCAACACTGAAGCTTTCTTT
TRBJ2-1,-,TRBD2,TRBV5-1,CASSETGGGYNEQFF,TGCGCCAGCAGCGAAACGGGGGGGGGCTACAATGAGCAGTTCTTC
TRBJ2-2,-,TRBD2,TRBV2,CASRIVSGGYNTGELFF,TGTGCCAGCAGGATTGTTAGCGGGGGCTATAACACCGGGGAGCTGTTTTTT
TRBJ2-1,-,-,TRBV30,CAWSVAGDEQFF,TGTGCCTGGAGTGTAGCAGGGGATGAGCAGTTCTTC
TRBJ2-3,-,TRBD2,TRBV7-6,CASSHGGGFTDTQYF,TGTGCCAGCAGCCATGGCGGGGGGTTCACAGATACGCAGTATTTT
TRBJ1-1,-,-,TRBV6-1,CASSAVSGSEAFF,TGTGCCAGCAGTGCGGTGTCAGGGTCTGAAGCTTTCTTT
TRBJ1-2,-,-,TRBV28,CASSFRGYGYTF,TGTGCCAGCAGTTTCAGGGGCTATGGCTACACCTTC
TRBJ2-2,-,-,TRBV6-1,CASRRDSNTGELFF,TGTGCCAGCAGGCGGGACAGCAACACCGGGGAGCTGTTTTTT
TRBJ2-3,-,-,TRBV27,CASSFIRGMTDTQYF,TGTGCCAGCAGTTTTATCCGGGGGATGACAGATACGCAGTATTTT
TRBJ2-3,-,TRBD2,TRBV4-1,CASSPEGGGLAGTDTQYF,TGCGCCAGCAGCCCAGAGGGCGGGGGACTAGCGGGGACCGATACGCAGTATTTT
TRBJ2-2,-,TRBD2,TRBV19,CASSMSSGGIFGELFF,TGTGCCAGTAGTATGTCGAGCGGGGGGATATTTGGGGAGCTGTTTTTT
TRBJ2-3,-,-,TRBV14,CASSQALPGTSTDTQYF,TGTGCCAGCAGCCAAGCCCTTCCCGGGACTAGCACAGATACGCAGTATTTT
TRBJ2-3,-,TRBD2,TRBV10-1,CASNPTRGGGQYF,TGCGCCAGCAATCCCACACGAGGCGGGGGGCAGTATTTT
TRBJ2-5,once,-,TRBV5-5,CASSSLVGGEETQYF,TGTGCCAGCAGCTCCTTGGTCGGCGGCGAAGAGACCCAGTACTTC
TRBJ2-2,-,TRBD2,TRBV2,CASSSRGADTGELFF,TGTGCCAGCAGTTCGCGGGGGGCGGACACCGGGGAGCTGTTTTTT
TRBJ1-2,-,TRBD1,TRBV5-1,CASSLVQGADYGYTF,TGCGCCAGCAGCTTGGTCCAGGGGGCGGACTATGGCTACACCTTC
TRBJ2-1,-,TRBD2,TRBV4-1,CASSLPASGNEQFF,TGCGCCAGCAGCCTCCCGGCTAGCGGCAATGAGCAGTTCTTC
TRBJ2-2,-,-,TRBV9,CASSADMGLNTGELFF,TGTGCCAGCAGCGCAGACATGGGACTTAACACCGGGGAGCTGTTTTTT
TRBJ1-2,-,-,TRBV5-1,CASSSSENYGYTF,TGCGCCAGCAGCTCTTCCGAGAACTATGGCTACACCTTC
TRBJ1-5,-,TRBD1,TRBV7-2,CASSLGDRGGQPQHF,TGTGCCAGCAGCTTAGGGGACAGGGGTGGCCAGCCCCAGCATTTT
TRBJ2-7,-,-,TRBV29-1,CSVEDPATETYEQYF,TGCAGCGTTGAAGATCCCGCGACAGAAACCTACGAGCAGTACTTC
TRBJ2-2,-,TRBD1,TRBV13,CASSSPQGRSGELFF,TGTGCCAGCAGCTCGCCACAGGGGCGGAGTGGGGAGCTGTTTTTT
TRBJ1-1,-,-,TRBV5-4,CASSPGQSNTEAFF,TGTGCCAGCAGCCCCGGACAGTCGAACACTGAAGCTTTCTTT
TRBJ2-7,-,-,TRBV28,CASSQGLGQLYEQYF,TGTGCCAGCAGTCAAGGTTTGGGACAACTCTACGAGCAGTACTTC
TRBJ1-6,-,TRBD1,TRBV13,CASSLMGTGGALNNSPLHF,TGTGCCAGCAGCCTCATGGGTACAGGGGGAGCCCTCAATAATTCACCCCTCCACTTT
TRBJ2-5,-,TRBD1,TRBV7-2,CASRETGSRETQYF,TGTGCCAGCCGCGAGACAGGGAGTAGAGAGACCCAGTACTTC
TRBJ1-2,-,TRBD1,TRBV13,CASSLGDRGLGGYTF,TGTGCCAGCAGCTTAGGCGACAGGGGCCTCGGTGGCTACACCTTC
TRBJ2-1,-,-,TRBV7-7,CASSASSYNEQFF,TGTGCTAGCAGCGCCAGCTCCTACAATGAGCAGTTCTTC
TRBJ1-1,-,-,TRBV19,CASTIFQGIPAEAFF,TGTGCCAGCACAATATTCCAGGGTATACCTGCTGAAGCTTTCTTT
TRBJ2-3,-,-,TRBV4-3,CASSQERDTGTDTQYF,TGCGCCAGCAGCCAAGAACGGGACACAGGCACAGATACGCAGTATTTT
TRBJ2-7,-,-,TRBV4-1,CASSQNTITYEQYF,TGCGCCAGCAGCCAAAACACCATTACCTACGAGCAGTACTTC
TRBJ2-7,-,-,TRBV5-1,CASSYTGSYEQYF,TGCGCCAGCAGCTATACAGGGTCCTACGAGCAGTACTTC